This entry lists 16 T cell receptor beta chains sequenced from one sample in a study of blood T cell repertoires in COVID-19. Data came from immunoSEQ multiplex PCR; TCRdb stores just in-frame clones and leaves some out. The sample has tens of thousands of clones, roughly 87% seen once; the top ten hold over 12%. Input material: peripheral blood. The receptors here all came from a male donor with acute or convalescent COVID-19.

The CDR3 region is CASSQGQRMGNTIYF. The CDR3 nucleotides are TGTGCCAGCAGCCAGGGACAGCGCATGGGAAACACCATATATTTT. This chain joins TRBV11-1 and TRBJ1-3; the match to TRBD1 covers 7 bases. Germline V gives CDR1 SGHAT, CDR2 FQDESV (reference sequence). V shed 5 bases, J shed 4 bases, and the junction held 8 bases outside the gene matches. The CDR3 loop spans 15 amino acids.

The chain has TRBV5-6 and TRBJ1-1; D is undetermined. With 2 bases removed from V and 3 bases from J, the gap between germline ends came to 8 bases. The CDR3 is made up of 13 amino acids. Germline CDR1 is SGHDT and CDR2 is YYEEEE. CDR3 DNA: TGTGCCAGCAGCTTCTCAGAACACACTGAAGCTTTCTTT. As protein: CASSFSEHTEAFF.

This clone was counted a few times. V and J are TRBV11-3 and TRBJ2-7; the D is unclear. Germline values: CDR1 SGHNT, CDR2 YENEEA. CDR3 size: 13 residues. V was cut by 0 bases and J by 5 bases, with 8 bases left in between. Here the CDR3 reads CASSLESHNEQYF. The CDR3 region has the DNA TGTGCCAGCAGCTTAGAATCCCACAACGAGCAGTACTTC.

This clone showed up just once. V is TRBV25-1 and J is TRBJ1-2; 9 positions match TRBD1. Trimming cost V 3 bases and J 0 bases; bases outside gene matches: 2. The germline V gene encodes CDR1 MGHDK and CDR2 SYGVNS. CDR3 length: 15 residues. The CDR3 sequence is CASSEGTGTNYGYTF. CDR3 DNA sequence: TGTGCCAGCAGTGAGGGGACAGGGACTAACTATGGCTACACCTTC.

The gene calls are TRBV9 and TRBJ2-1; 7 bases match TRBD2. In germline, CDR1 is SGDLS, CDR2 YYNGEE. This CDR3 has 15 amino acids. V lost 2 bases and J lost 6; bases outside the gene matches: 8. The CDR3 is CASSVLSSGGNEQFF. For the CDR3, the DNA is TGTGCCAGCAGCGTCCTGTCTAGCGGCGGCAATGAGCAGTTCTTC.

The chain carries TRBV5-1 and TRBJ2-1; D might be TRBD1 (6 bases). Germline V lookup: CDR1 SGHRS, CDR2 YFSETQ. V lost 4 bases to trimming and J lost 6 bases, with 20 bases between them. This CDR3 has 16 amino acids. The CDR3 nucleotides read TGCGCCAGCAGCGGACACAGGGTTAATATTTTCAATGAGCAGTTCTTC. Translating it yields CASSGHRVNIFNEQFF.

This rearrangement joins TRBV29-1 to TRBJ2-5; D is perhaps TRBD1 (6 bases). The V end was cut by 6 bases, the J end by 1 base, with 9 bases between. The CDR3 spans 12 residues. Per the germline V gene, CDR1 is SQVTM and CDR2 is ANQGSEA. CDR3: CSVGQSQETQYF. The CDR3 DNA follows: TGCAGCGTCGGACAGTCCCAAGAGACCCAGTACTTC.

The CDR3 is CASKIRGGRTDTQYF. The CDR3, as DNA: TGTGCCAGTAAAATCCGGGGGGGCCGCACAGATACGCAGTATTTT. This chain uses TRBV19 with TRBJ2-3; 8 nucleotides match TRBD2. The germline V gene has CDR1 LNHDA and CDR2 SQIVND (reference sequence). The J segment lost 1 base and the V segment lost 7 bases, leaving 7 bases of the junction unmatched. The CDR3 has 15 amino acids.

In nucleotides, the CDR3 is TGTGCCAGCAGCCAAGTTCGGCTACAGGGGAGCACTGAAGCTTTCTTT. It specifies CASSQVRLQGSTEAFF. The chain carries TRBV4-2 and TRBJ1-1, with 7 bases that match TRBD1. Germline V CDR1 and CDR2: LGHNA, YNFKEQ. With V trimmed by 1 base and J by 4 bases, 9 bases remained unmatched. The CDR3 length is 16 residues.

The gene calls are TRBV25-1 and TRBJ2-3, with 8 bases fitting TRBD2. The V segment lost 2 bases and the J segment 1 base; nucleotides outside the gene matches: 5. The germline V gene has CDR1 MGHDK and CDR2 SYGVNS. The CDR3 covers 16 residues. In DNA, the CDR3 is TGTGCCAGCAGTGAAATATCGGGACTAGGCACAGATACGCAGTATTTT. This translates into CASSEISGLGTDTQYF.

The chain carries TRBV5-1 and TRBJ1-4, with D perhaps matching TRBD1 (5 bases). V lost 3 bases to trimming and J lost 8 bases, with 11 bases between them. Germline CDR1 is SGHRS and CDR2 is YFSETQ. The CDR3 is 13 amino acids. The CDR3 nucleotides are TGCGCCAGCAGCTCGCAGGGTTGGGAAAAACTGTTTTTT. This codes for CASSSQGWEKLFF.

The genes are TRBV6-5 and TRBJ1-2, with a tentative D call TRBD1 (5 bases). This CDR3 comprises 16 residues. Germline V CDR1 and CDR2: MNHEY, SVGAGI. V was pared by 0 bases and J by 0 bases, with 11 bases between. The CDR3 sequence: CASSYSFRAPNYGYTF. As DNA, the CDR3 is TGTGCCAGCAGTTACTCGTTCAGGGCACCTAACTATGGCTACACCTTC.

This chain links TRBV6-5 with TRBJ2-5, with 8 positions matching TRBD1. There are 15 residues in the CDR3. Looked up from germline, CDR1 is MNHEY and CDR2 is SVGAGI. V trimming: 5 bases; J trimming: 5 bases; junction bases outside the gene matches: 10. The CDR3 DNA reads TGTGCCAGCAGTCTCCGACAGGGGCGGCCGGAGACCCAGTACTTC. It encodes CASSLRQGRPETQYF.

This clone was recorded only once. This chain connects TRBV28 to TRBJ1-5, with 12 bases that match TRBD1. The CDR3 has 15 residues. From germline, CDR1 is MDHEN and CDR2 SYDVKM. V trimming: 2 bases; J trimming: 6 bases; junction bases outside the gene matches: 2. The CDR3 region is CASSLRDRGLQPQHF. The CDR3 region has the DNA TGTGCCAGCAGTTTAAGGGACAGGGGGCTTCAGCCCCAGCATTTT. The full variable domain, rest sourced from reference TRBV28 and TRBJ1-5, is DVKVTQSSRYLVKRTGEKVFLECVQDMDHENMFWYRQDPGLGLRLIYFSYDVKMKEKGDIPEGYSVSREKKERFSLILESASTNQTSMYLCASSLRDRGLQPQHFGDGTRLSIL.

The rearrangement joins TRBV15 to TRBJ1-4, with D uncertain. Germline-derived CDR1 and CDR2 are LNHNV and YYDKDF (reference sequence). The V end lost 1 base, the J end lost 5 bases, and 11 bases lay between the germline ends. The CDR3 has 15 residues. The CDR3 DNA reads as TGTGCCACCAGCAGAGCTTCAGGTGGGAATGAAAAACTGTTTTTT. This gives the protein CATSRASGGNEKLFF.

The DNA for the CDR3 is TGCAGCGTGGGCGACAGGGTTCAGCCCCAGCATTTT. Translated: CSVGDRVQPQHF. The chain joins TRBV29-1 to TRBJ1-5, with 7 nucleotides matching TRBD1. From germline, CDR1 is SQVTM and CDR2 ANQGSEA. The CDR3 runs 12 residues. With V trimmed by 6 bases and J by 6 bases, 5 bases remained unmatched.